Below are 26 T cell receptor beta chains sequenced from a single sample in a study of OX40 agonist ivuxolimab in advanced cancers. TCRdb's table, derived via immunoSEQ multiplex PCR, lists solely in-frame clones and lacks some. The sample carries fewer than 95,000 clones, roughly 90% recorded once. The input for sequencing was CD4+ or CD8+ T cells sorted from blood, taken in a trial of the OX40 agonist ivuxolimab. The receptors originated from an adult with an advanced solid tumor such as melanoma, head and neck, liver or kidney cancer.

J is TRBJ2-7 and V is TRBV9, with a weak D call TRBD1 (5 bases). Germline CDR1 SGDLS, CDR2 YYNGEE. The CDR3 has 14 amino acids. V lost 0 bases, J lost 3 bases, and 10 bases lay in between. The CDR3 loop is CASSVASRDYEQYF. For the CDR3, the DNA is TGTGCCAGCAGCGTAGCGAGCAGGGACTACGAGCAGTACTTC.

V and J are TRBV7-2 and TRBJ2-7; 10 bases agree with TRBD1. Looked up from germline, CDR1 is SGHTA and CDR2 is FQGNSA. V trimming: 5 bases; J trimming: 2 bases; junction bases outside the gene matches: 6. The CDR3 spans 15 residues. The CDR3 loop reads CASSRSGTGAYEQYF. The CDR3 nucleotides read TGTGCCAGCAGCCGATCCGGGACAGGGGCCTACGAGCAGTACTTC.

The chain couples TRBV14 to TRBJ2-3; D possibly corresponds to TRBD1 (6 bases). Trimming shortened V by 2 bases and J by 1 base, and 16 bases separated the two germline ends. This CDR3 is 17 amino acids long. Germline V lookup: CDR1 SGHDN, CDR2 FVKESK. CDR3 amino acids: CASSQQTGSPGTDTQYF. The CDR3 DNA reads TGTGCCAGCAGCCAACAAACAGGGAGTCCTGGCACAGATACGCAGTATTTT.

CDR3 in amino acids: CASSYSGAGTDTQYF. CDR3 DNA sequence: TGTGCCAGCAGCTATAGCGGAGCGGGCACAGATACGCAGTATTTT. The chain couples TRBV9 to TRBJ2-3, with D maybe TRBD2 (6 bases). The CDR3 consists of 15 residues. V was trimmed by 4 bases and J by 1 base, leaving 13 bases between them. Germline V lookup: CDR1 SGDLS, CDR2 YYNGEE.

The rearrangement joins TRBV27 to TRBJ2-7; maybe TRBD1 (6 bases). V shed 7 bases and J shed 2 bases, with 9 bases lying between them. The germline gives CDR1 MNHEY, CDR2 SMNVEV (reference sequence). The length of the CDR3 is 12 residues. For the CDR3, the DNA is TGTGCCAGCATGACAGGACCCTACGAGCAGTACTTC. Protein sequence: CASMTGPYEQYF.

J is TRBJ2-3 and V is TRBV7-9; 9 bases map to TRBD2. Unmatched junction bases numbered 17, after V lost 10 bases and J lost 6 bases. Germline V gene sequence: CDR1 SEHNR, CDR2 FQNEAQ (reference sequence). The CDR3 covers 16 residues. The CDR3 sequence: CATNNQRGRAVDTQYF. Written as DNA, the CDR3 is TGTGCCACAAATAACCAACGCGGGAGGGCCGTGGATACGCAGTATTTT.

J is TRBJ2-7 and V is TRBV7-6; D is uncertain. Germline CDR1 and CDR2: SGHVS and FNYEAQ. The CDR3 loop spans 16 amino acids. V was clipped by 2 bases and J by 4 bases, with 18 bases between them. CDR3 in DNA: TGTGCCAGCAGCTTAAAGCTGGGGTCGAAGAGATACGAGCAGTACTTC. This sequence encodes CASSLKLGSKRYEQYF.

This chain connects TRBV27 to TRBJ2-1, with D perhaps TRBD1 (5 bases). Looked up from germline, CDR1 is MNHEY and CDR2 is SMNVEV (reference sequence). The CDR3 has 14 residues. Trimming stripped 3 bases from V and 7 bases from J, with 13 bases between. The CDR3 region has the DNA TGTGCCAGCAGTTTTATAGGGGTTGCGAATGAGCAGTTCTTC. Translated: CASSFIGVANEQFF.

The chain links TRBV5-1 to TRBJ2-3; D unclear. V dropped 0 bases and J dropped 4 bases, with 9 bases sitting between them. In germline, CDR1 is SGHRS, CDR2 YFSETQ. This CDR3 has 14 amino acids. CDR3 loop: CASSLEASADTQYF. The CDR3 nucleotides read TGCGCCAGCAGCTTGGAGGCGAGCGCAGATACGCAGTATTTT.

The CDR3 region has the DNA TGTGCCAGCAGCGCTCGACAGGGCCCTTATGATACCGGGGAGCTGTTTTTT. Amino acid sequence: CASSARQGPYDTGELFF. This sequence joins TRBV9 and TRBJ2-2; 7 nucleotides match TRBD1. The CDR3 totals 17 residues. CDR1 and CDR2 from the germline V gene are SGDLS and YYNGEE. The trim removed 3 bases at V and 5 bases at J, leaving 13 bases unmatched.

V is TRBV10-3 and J is TRBJ1-2; D is unresolved. Germline V gene sequence: CDR1 ENHRY, CDR2 SYGVKD. The CDR3 sequence is 13 residues long. Trimming pared 0 bases from V and 4 bases from J, leaving 6 bases between. The CDR3 coding sequence is TGTGCCATCAGTGAGTCTATACCCTATGGCTACACCTTC. It encodes CAISESIPYGYTF.

V gene TRBV6-5 combines with J gene TRBJ1-2; TRBD1 matches at 7 bases. After removal of 8 bases from V and 4 bases from J, the junction contained 7 bases not matched to a gene. CDR1 is MNHEY, CDR2 SVGAGI, per germline. The CDR3 has 13 amino acids. This CDR3 reads CASSLTGTYGYTF. CDR3 nucleotides: TGTGCCAGCTCCCTGACAGGGACCTATGGCTACACCTTC.

The chain is built from TRBV27 and TRBJ2-5, with 8 bases that match TRBD1. This CDR3 spans 15 amino acids. The ends lost 6 bases at V and 4 bases at J; junction bases unmatched: 10. In germline, CDR1 is MNHEY, CDR2 SMNVEV (reference sequence). The chain's CDR3 is CASRLYYGTGETQYF. DNA of the CDR3: TGTGCCAGCAGGCTCTATTACGGGACAGGAGAGACCCAGTACTTC.

In DNA form, the CDR3 reads TGTGCCAGCAGCTTATCTCTAGGACAGGGGGGACAGCCCCAGCATTTT. Its translation: CASSLSLGQGGQPQHF. V and J are TRBV13 and TRBJ1-5; 10 nucleotides line up with TRBD1. Per germline, CDR1 PRHDT and CDR2 FYEKMQ (reference sequence). The V gene end was trimmed by 2 bases and the J gene end by 7 bases; junction bases not matched to a gene: 8. The CDR3 spans 16 residues.

This clone has only one observation. The gene calls are TRBV2 and TRBJ2-7; 7 bases fit TRBD1. The CDR3 loop spans 14 amino acids. V gave up 8 bases and J gave up 1 base; unmatched junction bases: 8. Germline-derived CDR1 and CDR2 are SNHLY and FYNNEI. As DNA, the CDR3 is TGTGCCAGCTACCGGGACAGTTCTTCCTACGAGCAGTACTTC. This gives the protein CASYRDSSSYEQYF.

The rearrangement links TRBV4-1 to TRBJ1-1; D is unclear. Between the trimmed V and J ends, which lost 1 base and 6 bases, there was a span of 6 bases. CDR3 size: 12 residues. Per germline, CDR1 MGHRA and CDR2 YSYEKL. Here the CDR3 DNA reads TGCGCCAGCAGCCAAGGAGGTTCTGAAGCTTTCTTT. Translating it yields CASSQGGSEAFF.

This chain uses TRBV10-1 with TRBJ2-7; D ambiguous. The CDR3 covers 14 residues. The V gene's germline CDR1 is WNHNN and CDR2 SYGVQD (reference sequence). V was clipped by 0 bases and J by 1 base, with 7 bases between them. CDR3 sequence (DNA): TGCGCCAGCAGTGAGTCCCCAGATTCCTACGAGCAGTACTTC. It codes for CASSESPDSYEQYF.

V usage is TRBV4-3 and J usage is TRBJ1-2; D may be TRBD1 (6 bases). Trimming removed 0 bases from V and 6 bases from J, with 8 bases in between. Germline CDR1 reads LGHNA; CDR2 reads YSLEER. The CDR3 is 13 residues long. CDR3 nucleotides: TGCGCCAGCAGCCAAGATCGGGGGCATGGCTACACCTTC. This gives the protein CASSQDRGHGYTF.

The chain joins TRBV5-4 to TRBJ2-1, with 10 nucleotides matching TRBD2. The germline V gene has CDR1 SGHNT and CDR2 YYREEE (reference sequence). The CDR3 loop spans 17 amino acids. Unmatched junction bases numbered 12, after V lost 4 bases and J lost 5 bases. This CDR3 is CASSHLPLAGADNEQFF. CDR3 sequence (DNA): TGTGCCAGCAGCCATCTCCCTCTAGCGGGGGCCGACAATGAGCAGTTCTTC.

This rearrangement joins TRBV5-1 to TRBJ1-1, with TRBD1 as a possible D gene (5 bases). Germline-derived CDR1 and CDR2 are SGHRS and YFSETQ. This CDR3 is 15 amino acids long. V was cut by 5 bases and J by 0 bases, with 14 bases left in between. CDR3 sequence: CASSFDWGMNTEAFF. CDR3 bases: TGCGCCAGCAGTTTCGACTGGGGGATGAACACTGAAGCTTTCTTT.

The V and J genes are TRBV29-1 and TRBJ1-1; weak D call: TRBD1 (6 bases). This CDR3 contains 14 residues. The V end lost 8 bases, the J end lost 1 base, and 17 bases lay between the germline ends. CDR1 is SQVTM and CDR2 is ANQGSEA in the germline V gene. The CDR3 loop reads CSTPGGGGNTEAFF. As DNA, the CDR3 is TGCAGCACCCCGGGGGGGGGCGGGAACACTGAAGCTTTCTTT. The full variable domain, completed using reference TRBV29-1 and TRBJ1-1, is SAVISQKPSRDICQRGTSLTIQCQVDSQVTMMFWYRQQPGQSLTLIATANQGSEATYESGFVIDKFPISRPNLTFSTLTVSNMSPEDSSIYLCSTPGGGGNTEAFFGQGTRLTVV.

The CDR3 nucleotides are TGTGCCAGCAGCCCGGGACTAGCGGGGACTTACAATGAGCAGTTCTTC. Translating it yields CASSPGLAGTYNEQFF. The chain links TRBV5-6 to TRBJ2-1; TRBD2 aligns across 13 bases. CDR3 size: 16 residues. V gave up 4 bases and J gave up 4 bases; unmatched junction bases: 5. CDR1 is SGHDT, CDR2 YYEEEE, per germline. The variable domain in full, completed from reference TRBV5-6 and TRBJ2-1, reads DAGVTQSPTHLIKTRGQQVTLRCSPKSGHDTVSWYQQALGQGPQFIFQYYEEEERQRGNFPDRFSGHQFPNYSSELNVNALLLGDSALYLCASSPGLAGTYNEQFFGPGTRLTVL.

This clone was found a few times. The rearrangement uses TRBV4-1 and TRBJ1-1, with a tentative D call TRBD1 (5 bases). CDR3 length: 15 residues. Germline V gene sequence: CDR1 MGHRA, CDR2 YSYEKL. V lost 6 bases, J lost 4 bases, and 18 bases lay in between. The CDR3 region is CASSTPGAWGTEAFF. The CDR3, as DNA: TGCGCCAGCAGTACACCTGGGGCGTGGGGCACTGAAGCTTTCTTT.

This clone was seen just once. The chain employs TRBV7-6 and TRBJ1-5; tentative D call: TRBD1 (5 bases). The germline V gene encodes CDR1 SGHVS and CDR2 FNYEAQ. Trimming shortened V by 5 bases and J by 0 bases, and 14 bases separated the two germline ends. The CDR3 runs to 16 residues. The CDR3 nucleotides read TGTGCCAGCAGCCCCGGGGCTGACTATAGCAATCAGCCCCAGCATTTT. Translation: CASSPGADYSNQPQHF.

Comment on this clone: Other DNA sequences of this sample code for an identical CDR3. The chain joins TRBV5-6 to TRBJ2-7, with unresolved D. This CDR3 comprises 11 residues. The V gene lost 0 bases and the J gene lost 3 bases, with 1 base spanning the gap. CDR1 SGHDT and CDR2 YYEEEE come from the germline V gene. The CDR3 protein is CASSLDYEQYF. CDR3 DNA: TGTGCCAGCAGCTTGGACTACGAGCAGTACTTC.

The chain couples TRBV6-5 to TRBJ1-1, with 10 bases fitting TRBD1. The CDR3 sequence is 16 residues long. V lost 2 bases and J lost 4; bases outside the gene matches: 7. Germline V lookup: CDR1 MNHEY, CDR2 SVGAGI. CDR3 nucleotide sequence: TGTGCCAGCAGTTACATCTTTGGGGACAGGGGCACTGAAGCTTTCTTT. This encodes CASSYIFGDRGTEAFF.